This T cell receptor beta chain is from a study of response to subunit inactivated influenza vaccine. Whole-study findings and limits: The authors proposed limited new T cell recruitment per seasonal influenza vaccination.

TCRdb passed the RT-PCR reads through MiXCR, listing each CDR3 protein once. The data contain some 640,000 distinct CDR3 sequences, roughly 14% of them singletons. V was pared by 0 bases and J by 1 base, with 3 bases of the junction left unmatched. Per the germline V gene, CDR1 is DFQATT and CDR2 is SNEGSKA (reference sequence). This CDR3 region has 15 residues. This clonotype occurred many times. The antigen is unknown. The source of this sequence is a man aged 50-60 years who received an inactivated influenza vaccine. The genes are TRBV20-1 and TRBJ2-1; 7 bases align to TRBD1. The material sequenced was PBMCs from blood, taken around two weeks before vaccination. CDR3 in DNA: TGCAGTGCTAGAGAGGTGACAGGGTCCTACAATGAGCAGTTCTTC. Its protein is CSAREVTGSYNEQFF.